This T cell receptor (beta chain) was captured in a study of vaccination and CD4 T cells after COVID-19. Note on this clonotype: Its antigen remains unidentified.

Sequencing of cultured CD4+ T cell DNA used the Oncomine TCR Beta short-read assay. TCRdb itself ran the PCR reads through MiXCR, one entry per CDR3 protein. In the table there are 15,000 to 25,000 distinct CDR3 sequences, around 40% of which are singletons. Trimming took 4 bases from V and 8 from J, leaving 14 bases between them. From germline, CDR1 is SNHLY and CDR2 FYNNEI. The CDR3 is 13 amino acids. Described treatment: approximately nine-day PBMC culture with coronavirus spike peptide pools or control peptides (ViraFEST assay). The receptor was isolated from a human donor who received a COVID-19 vaccine. Sequenced material: CD4+ T cells from blood, cultured in vitro, taken before SARS-CoV-2 vaccination. The chain links TRBV2 to TRBJ1-2; D possibly corresponds to TRBD1 (5 bases). The CDR3 loop is CASSVSWGSGYTF. CDR3 DNA sequence: TGTGCCAGCAGTGTTTCATGGGGGAGCGGCTACACCTTC.